The clone carrying this T cell receptor (beta chain) was seen just once. The antigen is unknown. The V end was cut by 5 bases, the J end by 3 bases, with 10 bases between. The CDR3 consists of 13 residues. From germline, CDR1 is SGHTA and CDR2 FQGTGA. Libraries were prepared by immunoSEQ multiplex PCR; TCRdb keeps only in-frame clonotypes and omits some of them. The table shows about 2.4 million clones, with 93% occurring only once. The record originates from a study of shared clonotypes between healthy human individuals. Study at large: CD8 memory received one plate per donor, CD8 naive two, CD4 memory three and CD4 naive three.

Study-wide results and caveats: Despite large depth, rarefaction showed incomplete sorted-subset sequencing. The authors expected sequencing depth to affect clonotype sharing among donors. Clonotype sharing across four donors was observed for around 5% of naive CD4 clonotypes.

Source material: naive CD4+ T cells from PBMCs. Regarding subset: CD45RA+ positively selected. The J gene is TRBJ1-2, the V gene TRBV7-3, with TRBD1 as a possible D gene (5 bases). This clonotype originated in a man younger than 30 in good health. Some clones in this sample may be carry-over from other donors' samples. The CDR3 reads CASSRGGDYGYTF. The DNA for the CDR3 is TGTGCCAGCAGCCGTGGGGGTGACTATGGCTACACCTTC.